These T cell receptor beta chains were read from a single sample in a study of early T cells in non-severe SARS-CoV-2 infection. TCRdb independently ran MiXCR on the 5' RACE reads; one entry per CDR3 protein. The sample contains about 62,000 distinct CDR3 sequences, roughly a tenth of which appear only once. What was sequenced was whole blood. These TCRs come from an adult who was a healthcare worker with PCR-confirmed SARS-CoV-2 infection or an uninfected control (not recorded which). CDR3s include the opening cysteine and the closing phenylalanine or tryptophan. The listing skips clone size in some rows; elsewhere it reads once, few, many or a size class.

size: .; V: TRBV4-1; CDR3: CASSQGPYVNEKLFF
size: .; V: TRBV7-2; CDR3: CASSLETGELFF
size: .; V: TRBV3-1; CDR3: CASSQGGQRADTQYF
size: few; V: TRBV10-1; CDR3: CASSDPGQGGLETQYF
size: many; V: TRBV12-3/TRBV12-4; CDR3: CASSTRTVGGDTQYF
size: .; V: TRBV15; CDR3: CATSRVDRGETQYF
size: many; V: TRBV9; CDR3: CASSAGQGARQPQHF
size: medium-sized; V: TRBV13; CDR3: CASSPQGIDEQFF
size: .; V: TRBV29-1; CDR3: CSVVPTDTQYF
size: many; V: TRBV6-1; CDR3: CASRVDGRNEQFF
size: few; V: TRBV10-3; CDR3: CAISLDRGAKNIQYF
size: many; V: TRBV24-1; CDR3: CATSDFPDKGRDTQYF
size: many; V: TRBV5-1; CDR3: CASSPNRGRGETQYF
size: few; V: TRBV7-3; CDR3: CASSPGTSSADTQYF
size: many; V: TRBV6-1; CDR3: CASSESKRALGTQYF
size: few; V: TRBV7-9; CDR3: CASSLVQGGREKLFF
size: few; V: TRBV7-6; CDR3: CASSPDRGNQPQHF
size: once; V: TRBV18; CDR3: CASSPTTPNTGELFF
size: .; V: TRBV12-2; CDR3: CASRLEWGNTEAFF
size: few; V: TRBV7-8; CDR3: CASSLALGGQNIQYF
size: .; V: TRBV12-3/TRBV12-4; CDR3: CASSLGESTDTQYF
size: few; V: TRBV20-1; CDR3: CSVRPTTNEKLFF
size: .; V: TRBV29-1; CDR3: CSVVGGGRETQYF
size: .; V: TRBV5-6; CDR3: CARSAEQGSAMNTEAFF
size: .; V: TRBV27; CDR3: CASSFRDRGRNGYTF
size: few; V: TRBV5-6; CDR3: CASSLALGLSASPLHF
size: many; V: TRBV10-3; CDR3: CAISPEGRGEKLFF
size: few; V: TRBV12-3/TRBV12-4; CDR3: CASSFKSGGAIETQYF
size: .; V: TRBV12-3/TRBV12-4; CDR3: CASSFGLGEKLFF
size: .; V: TRBV5-1; CDR3: CASSLGNRANTEAFF
size: many; V: TRBV5-1; CDR3: CASSLDGDNYGYTF
size: few; V: TRBV19; CDR3: CASSPTGGRYGYTF
size: many; V: TRBV5-1; CDR3: CASSHSVAGTLSGANVLTF
size: .; V: TRBV3-1; CDR3: CASSHSVDTQYF
size: .; V: TRBV4-1; CDR3: CASSHHGGGTRELFF
size: many; V: TRBV7-9; CDR3: CASSLDTQYF
size: many; V: TRBV6-6; CDR3: CATLPPQGARDTEAFF
size: few; V: TRBV13; CDR3: CASSLLGDTEAFF
size: few; V: TRBV6-5; CDR3: CASSEDRVNTEAFF
size: .; V: TRBV5-1; CDR3: CASSLWAGDTQYF
size: few; V: TRBV6-5; CDR3: CASSPRGQGNYGYTF
size: few; V: TRBV10-1; CDR3: CASSYRQGLGDTEAFF
size: few; V: TRBV7-9; CDR3: CASSQDLRDEQFF
size: many; V: TRBV7-2; CDR3: CASSLDFGGRTEAFF
size: few; V: TRBV3-1; CDR3: CASSRDPQGSRTDTQYF
size: .; V: TRBV20-1; CDR3: CSARAGGSTDTQYF
size: many; V: TRBV5-8; CDR3: CASITRTGTNTEAFF
size: .; V: TRBV3-1; CDR3: CASSQDLGFSGYGYTF
size: .; V: TRBV7-2; CDR3: CASSLGSGNTGELFF
size: many; V: TRBV9; CDR3: CASSVSFRVNQPQHF
size: many; V: TRBV27; CDR3: CASSFWSQQETQYF
size: .; V: TRBV7-9; CDR3: CASSLLGDEAFF
size: many; V: TRBV29-1; CDR3: CSVNYGYTF